This TCR beta chain was retrieved from a study of T cells after yellow fever vaccination. The study, taken as a whole, reports: After the booster, approximately 96% of CD4 and just over 85% of CD8 primary-response clones were re-detected. Clonotypes found in both CD4 and CD8 compartments made up a small share.

The V end was cut by 7 bases, the J end by 8 bases, with 17 bases between. CDR1 SGHAT and CDR2 FQNNGV come from the germline V gene. The CDR3 contains 13 residues. TCRdb recomputed calls from the 5' RACE reads with MiXCR, one row per CDR3 protein. The sample holds a few hundred thousand distinct CDR3 sequences, around 4.5% seen once. In regard to this clonotype: As yet, its antigen is unknown.

Sequenced here: PBMCs, sampled 15 days after the yellow fever booster vaccination. This clonotype originated in a man between 18 and 35 years old who received the YFV17D yellow fever vaccine. V usage is TRBV11-2 and J usage is TRBJ1-2; D call uncertain. CDR3 in DNA: TGTGCCAGCACCCCGAGGGCCCTTGGGGGCTACACCTTC. Translation gives CASTPRALGGYTF.